This entry lists 31 T cell receptor beta chains sequenced from one sample in a study of T cells in Graves' hyperthyroidism and ophthalmopathy. Template material for amplifying TCR beta CDR3 regions consisted of RNA transcripts. In the first-round RT-PCR of the TCR CDR3, the HTBI primer set was used. TCRdb re-called the multiplex PCR reads with MiXCR, one entry per CDR3 protein. The table has hundreds of thousands of distinct CDR3 sequences, 17% seen once. Sequenced material: blood. These receptors all come from a woman aged 18-29 years with Graves' ophthalmopathy.

Turning to this clonotype: A much larger clone differs by one base, so this may be a read error. The chain links TRBV15 to TRBJ2-3, with TRBD1 identical over 7 bases. Per the germline V gene, CDR1 is LNHNV and CDR2 is YYDKDF (reference sequence). After removal of 0 bases from V and 6 bases from J, the junction contained 9 bases not matched to a gene. This CDR3 has 16 residues. This chain's CDR3 is CATSREGGRGSDTQYF. CDR3 nucleotides: TGTGCCACCAGCAGAGAAGGGGGCAGGGGTTCGGATACGCAGTATTTT.

The J gene is TRBJ1-1, the V gene TRBV5-6, with D unresolved. The CDR3 extends over 14 amino acids. Trimming shortened V by 0 bases and J by 0 bases, and 6 bases separated the two germline ends. The germline V gene encodes CDR1 SGHDT and CDR2 YYEEEE. CDR3: CASSLAALNTEAFF. The CDR3 DNA follows: TGTGCCAGCAGCTTGGCGGCCTTGAACACTGAAGCTTTCTTT.

A few counts support this clonotype. This sequence joins TRBV7-2 and TRBJ2-3; 13 nucleotides line up with TRBD2. The germline gives CDR1 SGHTA, CDR2 FQGNSA. V was pared by 1 base and J by 2 bases, with 12 bases of the junction left unmatched. The CDR3 is made up of 20 amino acids. The CDR3 here is CASSLVGLAGVSPSTDTQYF. CDR3 coding DNA: TGTGCCAGCAGCTTAGTAGGACTAGCGGGAGTTAGCCCATCCACAGATACGCAGTATTTT.

This clonotype was counted between two and nine times. This chain joins TRBV4-3 and TRBJ2-1; D is perhaps TRBD2 (6 bases). V lost 0 bases to trimming and J lost 8 bases, with 8 bases between them. Germline loops: CDR1 LGHNA, CDR2 YSLEER. This CDR3 spans 13 amino acids. The CDR3 loop is CASSQDRGDEQFF. CDR3 nucleotide sequence: TGCGCCAGCAGCCAAGATCGCGGGGATGAGCAGTTCTTC.

This clonotype was observed a handful of times. The CDR3 DNA follows: TGCAGGTCTGGCGTGGGGGCAGGAACTGAAGCTTTCTTT. Translated: CRSGVGAGTEAFF. V is TRBV20-1 and J is TRBJ1-1; TRBD1 might be the D (6 bases). Germline CDR1 DFQATT, CDR2 SNEGSKA (reference sequence). This CDR3 spans 13 amino acids.

In its sample, this clonotype was seen once. Since a much larger clone is just one base distant, this may be a read error. The chain joins TRBV12-3 or TRBV12-4 to TRBJ2-4; D remains ambiguous. This CDR3 is built from 15 residues. V shed 3 bases and J shed 3 bases, with 12 bases lying between them. The CDR3 loop reads CASSFLDWGKNIQYF. The CDR3, as DNA: TGTGCCAGCAGTTTTCTGGATTGGGGCAAAAACATTCAGTACTTC.

This clonotype was recorded many times. The CDR3 protein is CASSQGDRAMGYGYTF. The CDR3 region has the DNA TGTGCCAGCAGCCAGGGGGACAGGGCGATGGGCTATGGCTACACCTTC. The rearrangement links TRBV9 to TRBJ1-2; 9 bases map to TRBD1. CDR3 length: 16 amino acids. Germline CDR1 SGDLS, CDR2 YYNGEE. The trim removed 4 bases at V and 4 bases at J, leaving 11 bases unmatched.

This clonotype was detected ten times or more. This chain links TRBV7-8 with TRBJ1-2; maybe TRBD1 (6 bases). CDR3 size: 15 residues. V was clipped by 2 bases and J by 6 bases, with 16 bases between them. Germline V CDR1 and CDR2: SGHVS, FQNEAQ. The CDR3: CASSLTPRGVNGYTF. CDR3 bases: TGTGCCAGCAGCTTAACCCCTAGGGGGGTGAATGGCTACACCTTC.

There are many counts of this clonotype. V usage is TRBV12-3 or TRBV12-4 and J usage is TRBJ2-3; D not resolved. This CDR3 region has 13 residues. Trimming took off 5 bases at V and 4 bases at J, with 10 bases between the two ends. CDR3 sequence: CASSISVADTQYF. CDR3 nucleotides: TGTGCCAGCAGTATCTCAGTGGCAGATACGCAGTATTTT.

This rearrangement joins TRBV7-2 to TRBJ2-7, with a tentative D call TRBD2 (6 bases). CDR1 SGHTA and CDR2 FQGNSA come from the germline V gene. The CDR3 is made up of 14 amino acids. V was cut by 1 base and J by 7 bases, with 14 bases left in between. The CDR3: CASSLEPLGGEQYF. The CDR3 DNA is TGTGCCAGCAGCTTAGAACCTCTGGGGGGTGAGCAGTACTTC.

In its sample, this clonotype was seen a few times. J is TRBJ1-2 and V is TRBV7-9; the D gene is possibly TRBD1 (6 bases). V lost 5 bases and J 4 bases, leaving 17 bases between the germline ends. Germline CDR1 is SEHNR and CDR2 is FQNEAQ (reference sequence). The CDR3 length is 15 residues. The CDR3 nucleotides read TGTGCCAGCAGCCCAGGGGAGGGGATTAGCTATGGCTACACCTTC. Its protein is CASSPGEGISYGYTF.

A note on this clonotype: Germline is not matched at one junction end, which may reflect a read error. The chain couples TRBV28 to TRBJ2-3; possibly TRBD1 or TRBD2 for D (5 bases each). The germline gives CDR1 MDHEN, CDR2 SYDVKM. The CDR3 covers 13 residues. The CDR3 DNA follows: TGTGCCAGCCGGGATAGGGGCACAGATGCGCAGTATTTT. The encoded protein is CASRDRGTDAQYF.

This clonotype was counted at least ten times. The genes are TRBV28 and TRBJ2-3; 7 positions match TRBD2. Germline assignment: CDR1 MDHEN and CDR2 SYDVKM. J gave up 5 bases and V 5 bases, and 10 bases lay outside the gene matches. This CDR3 has 15 residues. CDR3 loop: CASSPAGARRDTQYF. The CDR3 bases are TGTGCCAGCAGTCCTGCGGGAGCCCGGCGAGATACGCAGTATTTT.

The V call is TRBV4-1, the J call TRBJ2-2; D might be TRBD1 (6 bases). Germline lookup yields CDR1 MGHRA and CDR2 YSYEKL. The V and J ends lost 4 bases and 0 bases respectively, with 9 bases between them. The CDR3 is 15 amino acids. The CDR3 is CASSRDKANTGELFF. DNA for the CDR3: TGCGCCAGCAGCCGGGACAAGGCGAACACCGGGGAGCTGTTTTTT.

Of note for this clonotype: A much larger clone differs from this one at a single base, so this may be a read error. The chain is built from TRBV28 and TRBJ2-5, with 8 bases that match TRBD1. Per the germline V gene, CDR1 is MDHEN and CDR2 is SYDVKM. This CDR3 has 16 residues. V lost 5 bases, J lost 5 bases, and 13 bases stayed unmatched. CDR3 coding DNA: TGTGCCAGCAGTGAAAGCGGGCAGGGGGCTGGGGAGACCCAGTACTTC. It translates to CASSESGQGAGETQYF.

A few counts support this clonotype. The rearrangement links TRBV7-2 to TRBJ1-5; D is possibly TRBD1 (5 bases). The CDR3 runs to 16 residues. Trimming removed 5 bases from V and 1 base from J, with 15 bases in between. Germline-derived CDR1 and CDR2 are SGHTA and FQGNSA. CDR3 nucleotide sequence: TGTGCCAGCAGCCGTCAGGGAAGAAGGAGCAATCAGCCCCAGCATTTT. Translated, it gives CASSRQGRRSNQPQHF.

This clonotype has a count of ten or more. The chain carries TRBV11-3 and TRBJ1-1; D may be TRBD1 (5 bases). CDR1 SGHNT and CDR2 YENEEA come from the germline V gene. V shed 1 base and J shed 1 base, with 10 bases lying between them. The CDR3 extends over 15 amino acids. CDR3 sequence: CASSLGRAGNTEAFF. The CDR3 DNA is TGTGCCAGCAGCTTAGGCAGGGCCGGGAACACTGAAGCTTTCTTT.

The V gene is TRBV27, the J gene TRBJ2-7; perhaps TRBD2 as D (6 bases). The CDR3 covers 15 residues. Trimming shortened V by 4 bases and J by 5 bases, and 18 bases separated the two germline ends. Germline CDR1 and CDR2: MNHEY and SMNVEV (reference sequence). This CDR3 is CASSYRDEGGHEQYF. The CDR3 nucleotides read TGTGCCAGCAGTTACCGGGACGAAGGAGGGCACGAGCAGTACTTC.

The table lists this clonotype with many counts. The chain links TRBV6-5 to TRBJ2-3; 11 nucleotides agree with TRBD2. The CDR3 is 15 amino acids. Germline V gives CDR1 MNHEY, CDR2 SVGAGI. V lost 2 bases and J lost 4; bases outside the gene matches: 2. The CDR3 sequence is CASSYTSGGADTQYF. CDR3 bases: TGTGCCAGCAGTTACACTAGCGGGGGAGCAGATACGCAGTATTTT.

In its sample, this clonotype was seen many times. This chain joins TRBV2 and TRBJ2-3; 7 bases match TRBD2. This CDR3 is built from 15 residues. V lost 5 bases, J lost 0 bases, and 5 bases stayed unmatched. CDR1 and CDR2 (germline): SNHLY, FYNNEI. CDR3 in DNA: TGTGCCAGCAGTCCTAGCGGAACTAGCACAGATACGCAGTATTTT. The encoded protein is CASSPSGTSTDTQYF.

This clonotype turned up a few times. V gene TRBV20-1 combines with J gene TRBJ2-7; 9 bases line up with TRBD2. J lost 3 bases, V lost 4 bases, and 7 bases had no gene match. Germline V gene sequence: CDR1 DFQATT, CDR2 SNEGSKA (reference sequence). The CDR3 runs to 14 residues. The CDR3 DNA follows: TGCAGTGCTACCCCTAGCGGGATGGGCTACGAGCAGTACTTC. Residues: CSATPSGMGYEQYF.

This clonotype was seen only a few times. The chain uses TRBV20-1 and TRBJ1-6; D perhaps matches TRBD1 (6 bases). Germline assignment: CDR1 DFQATT and CDR2 SNEGSKA (reference sequence). The CDR3 totals 14 residues. Trimming took 7 bases from V and 5 from J, leaving 15 bases between them. The DNA for the CDR3 is TGCAGTGTTCCCCGGGACATGAATAATTCACCCCTCCACTTT. Amino acid sequence: CSVPRDMNNSPLHF.

The chain links TRBV4-1 to TRBJ2-3, with 12 bases lining up with TRBD2. V gave up 3 bases and J gave up 5 bases; unmatched junction bases: 6. Germline CDR1 reads MGHRA; CDR2 reads YSYEKL. CDR3 size: 16 residues. In nucleotides, the CDR3 is TGCGCCAGCAGCCAGCCGACTAGCGGGAGAGTAGATACGCAGTATTTT. This codes for CASSQPTSGRVDTQYF.

This clonotype was detected ten times or more. The CDR3 sequence is CASSQDPGAGETQYF. CDR3 sequence (DNA): TGCGCCAGCAGCCAAGATCCCGGGGCGGGGGAGACCCAGTACTTC. V and J are TRBV4-1 and TRBJ2-5, with a weak D call TRBD2 (6 bases). V was clipped by 0 bases and J by 5 bases, with 13 bases between them. Germline CDR1 MGHRA, CDR2 YSYEKL. This CDR3 is built from 15 residues.

This clonotype was recorded many times. The chain joins TRBV18 to TRBJ1-1; no reliable D call. Per germline, CDR1 KGHSH and CDR2 LQKENI. CDR3 length: 15 amino acids. V lost 2 bases and J 1 base, leaving 11 bases between the germline ends. CDR3 region: CASSPTMEGNTEAFF. The CDR3 DNA reads TGTGCCAGCTCACCAACGATGGAGGGGAACACTGAAGCTTTCTTT.

The V and J genes are TRBV7-2 and TRBJ1-3; D is unresolved. This CDR3 region has 18 residues. CDR1 and CDR2 (germline): SGHTA, FQGNSA. The ends were cut back, 2 bases at V and 0 bases at J, with 17 bases in the middle. This CDR3 is CASSLKRAVGDSGNTIYF. As DNA, the CDR3 is TGTGCCAGCAGCTTAAAAAGGGCCGTTGGAGACTCTGGAAACACCATATATTTT.

As regards this clonotype: A clone one base away is much larger, so this may be a read error. V usage is TRBV2 and J usage is TRBJ1-6; weak D call: TRBD1 (5 bases). The CDR3 loop spans 17 amino acids. Germline CDR1 is SNHLY and CDR2 is FYNNEI. CDR3 DNA sequence: TGTGCCAGCAGTGGTCGGGGGGGAAACTCCTATAATTCAACCCTCCACTTT. It is translated as CASSGRGGNSYNSTLHF.

This clonotype was seen a handful of times. This chain connects TRBV7-2 to TRBJ1-3; 8 nucleotides match TRBD1. The CDR3 runs 14 residues. Trimming took 1 base from V and 6 from J; bases not matched to a gene: 2. Germline loops: CDR1 SGHTA, CDR2 FQGNSA. CDR3 sequence: CASSLGTGPNTIYF. The CDR3 bases are TGTGCCAGCAGCTTAGGGACAGGGCCAAACACCATATATTTT.

V is TRBV7-8 and J is TRBJ2-7, with TRBD2 identical over 12 bases. The CDR3 has 18 residues. The germline V gene encodes CDR1 SGHVS and CDR2 FQNEAQ. J was trimmed by 0 bases and V by 5 bases; bases with no gene match: 11. CDR3: CASSPLVGLAGLSYEQYF. The DNA of the CDR3 is TGTGCCAGCAGCCCGCTCGTTGGACTAGCGGGACTCTCCTACGAGCAGTACTTC.

The J gene is TRBJ1-1, the V gene TRBV11-2; D is undetermined. The CDR3 runs to 12 residues. The V end was cut by 0 bases, the J end by 13 bases, with 12 bases between. The V gene's germline CDR1 is SGHAT and CDR2 FQNNGV. The CDR3: CASSLDLQKLFF. In DNA form, the CDR3 reads TGTGCCAGCAGCTTAGATCTTCAGAAGCTTTTCTTT.

The V call is TRBV6-1, the J call TRBJ2-7; TRBD1 agrees at 9 bases. The CDR3 is 14 amino acids. V was clipped by 6 bases and J by 2 bases; unmatched bases: 5. Germline CDR1 MNHNS, CDR2 SASEGT. The CDR3 loop reads CASSTGGLPYEQYF. The CDR3 bases are TGTGCCAGCAGCACAGGGGGCTTACCCTACGAGCAGTACTTC.